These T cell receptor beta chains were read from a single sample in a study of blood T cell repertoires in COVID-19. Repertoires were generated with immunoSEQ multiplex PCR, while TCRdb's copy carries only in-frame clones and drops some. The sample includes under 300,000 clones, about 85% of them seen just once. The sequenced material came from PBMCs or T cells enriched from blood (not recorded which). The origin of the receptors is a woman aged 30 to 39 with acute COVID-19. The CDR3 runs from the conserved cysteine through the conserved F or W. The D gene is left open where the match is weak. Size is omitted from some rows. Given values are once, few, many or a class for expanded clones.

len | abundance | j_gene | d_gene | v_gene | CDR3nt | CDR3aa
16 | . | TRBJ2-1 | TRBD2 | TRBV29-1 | TGCAGCGTTGACGATGGGCTAGCGGGGACTTACAATGAGCAGTTCTTC | CSVDDGLAGTYNEQFF
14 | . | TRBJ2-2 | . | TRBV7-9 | TGTGCCAGCAGCTCAAATGGGCAGACAGGGGAGCTGTTTTTT | CASSSNGQTGELFF
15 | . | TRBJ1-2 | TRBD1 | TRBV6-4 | TGTGCCAGCAGTGACCCGCCGGGACAGGGCTATGGCTACACCTTC | CASSDPPGQGYGYTF
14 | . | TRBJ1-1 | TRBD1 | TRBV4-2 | TGTGCCAGCAGCCACCCGGACAGGGCATTGGGAGCTTTCTTT | CASSHPDRALGAFF
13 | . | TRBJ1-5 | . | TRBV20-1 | TGCAGTGCTAGTGGTGACGGAGATCAGCCCCAGCATTTT | CSASGDGDQPQHF
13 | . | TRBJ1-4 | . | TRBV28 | TGTGCCAGCAGTTCCCACAGGGAAGGAAAACTGTTTTTT | CASSSHREGKLFF
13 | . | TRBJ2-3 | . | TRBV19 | TGTGCCACTGCCACAGGGATGGCAGATACGCAGTATTTT | CATATGMADTQYF
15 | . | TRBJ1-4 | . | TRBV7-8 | TGTGCCAGCAGCTTAGCGAGCACGACTAATGAAAAACTGTTTTTT | CASSLASTTNEKLFF
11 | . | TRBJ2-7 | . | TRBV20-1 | TGCAGTCTATGGGGGGACTACGAGCAGTACTTC | CSLWGDYEQYF
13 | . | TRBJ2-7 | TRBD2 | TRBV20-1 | TGCAGTGCTAGTCTAGCGGGAGTTGGCGAGCAGTACTTC | CSASLAGVGEQYF
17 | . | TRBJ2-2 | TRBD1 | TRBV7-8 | TGTGCCAGCAGCTTAGCGCGACAGGGGGCGCGAGTCGGGGAGCTGTTTTTT | CASSLARQGARVGELFF
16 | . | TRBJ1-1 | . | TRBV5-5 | TGTGCCAGCAGGATCACAACAGGGCCGGAGAACACTGAAGCTTTCTTT | CASRITTGPENTEAFF
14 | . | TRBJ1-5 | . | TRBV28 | TGTGCCAGCAGTTGGGGGGAGAGCAATCAGCCCCAGCATTTT | CASSWGESNQPQHF
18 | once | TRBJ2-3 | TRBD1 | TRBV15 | TGTGCCACCAGCAGAGTACCTGCAACGGGACAGCCTACAGATACGCAGTATTTT | CATSRVPATGQPTDTQYF
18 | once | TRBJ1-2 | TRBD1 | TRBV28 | TGTGCCAGCAGTTCCTCCGGGGACAGGGGGCGCAGAGTCCATGGCTACACCTTC | CASSSSGDRGRRVHGYTF
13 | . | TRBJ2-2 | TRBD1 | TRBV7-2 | TGTGCCAGCAGCTTAGACAGGGGCGGGGAGCTGTTTTTT | CASSLDRGGELFF
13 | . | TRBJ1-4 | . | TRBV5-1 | TGCGCCAGCTGCCGGGACTCCAATGAAAAACTGTTTTTT | CASCRDSNEKLFF
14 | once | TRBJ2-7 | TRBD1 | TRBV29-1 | TGCAGCGCCACAGGGACAGGGATTAACTACGAGCAGTACTTC | CSATGTGINYEQYF
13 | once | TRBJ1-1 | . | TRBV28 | TGTGCCAGCAGTTTGAGGACTAACACTGAAGCTTTCTTT | CASSLRTNTEAFF
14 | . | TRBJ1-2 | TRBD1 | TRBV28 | TGTGCCAGCACCATCACTCCAGGGGGCGGTGGCTACACCTTC | CASTITPGGGGYTF
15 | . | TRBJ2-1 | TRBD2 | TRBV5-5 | TGTGCCAGCAGCTTGGGACTAGCGGTTCGCAATGAGCAGTTCTTC | CASSLGLAVRNEQFF
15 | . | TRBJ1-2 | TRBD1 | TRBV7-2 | TGTGCCAGCAGCTTAGCCGACAGGGGTAACTATGGCTACACCTTC | CASSLADRGNYGYTF
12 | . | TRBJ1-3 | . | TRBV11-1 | TGTGCCAGCAGCCGAGACAGACACACCATATATTTT | CASSRDRHTIYF
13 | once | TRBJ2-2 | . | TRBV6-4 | TGTGCCAGCAGAGCCACCACCACCGGGGAGCTGTTTTTT | CASRATTTGELFF
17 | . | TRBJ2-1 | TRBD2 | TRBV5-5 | TGTGCCAGCAGCTTGGATACTAGCGGGCGAGCCCGGAGTGAGCAGTTCTTC | CASSLDTSGRARSEQFF
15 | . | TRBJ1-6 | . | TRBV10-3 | TGTGCCATCAGTGATTCCGCAGGGAAGGATTCACCCCTCCACTTT | CAISDSAGKDSPLHF
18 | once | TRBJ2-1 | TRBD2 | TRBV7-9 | TGTGCCAGCAGCTTAGTAGGGGGGCGACTAGCGGGCTACAATGAGCAGTTCTTC | CASSLVGGRLAGYNEQFF
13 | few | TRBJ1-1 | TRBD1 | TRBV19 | TGTGCCAGTAGGATCCAGGGGGGAACTGAAGCTTTCTTT | CASRIQGGTEAFF
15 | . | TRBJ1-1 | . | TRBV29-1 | TGCAGCGTTGAGGATCCGGGACACCGGAACACTGAAGCTTTCTTT | CSVEDPGHRNTEAFF
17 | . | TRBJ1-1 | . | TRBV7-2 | TGTGCCAGCAGCTTAATACCGCGGGGGAGCATGAACACTGAAGCTTTCTTT | CASSLIPRGSMNTEAFF
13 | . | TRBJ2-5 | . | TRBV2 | TGTGCCAGCAGTGAAAATCATGTCCAGACCCAGTACTTC | CASSENHVQTQYF
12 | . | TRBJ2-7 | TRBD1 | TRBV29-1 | TGCAGCGTTGTTTCAGGGGGCCACGAGCAGTACTTC | CSVVSGGHEQYF